This T cell receptor beta chain emerged from a study of early T cells in non-severe SARS-CoV-2 infection. For the study at large: Bulk RNA from unsorted whole blood was sequenced; chains were unpaired. The study's findings and limits: VDJdb-based matching was biased toward anti-spike CD8 responses and missed private and CD4 specificities.

Separate cDNA molecules each had unique molecular identifiers attached to them. TCRdb reanalysed the 5' RACE reads using MiXCR and keeps one entry per CDR3 protein. This table has 85,000 to 100,000 distinct CDR3 sequences, roughly 17% appearing once. This clonotype was observed a handful of times. Its matching antigen is unknown. The sequenced sample was whole blood. This sequence originates from an adult who was a healthcare worker with PCR-confirmed SARS-CoV-2 infection or an uninfected control (not recorded which).

The CDR3 DNA is TGTGCCAGCAGGGTGGGCAGACTCAATCAGCCCCAGCATTTT. It is translated as CASRVGRLNQPQHF. This chain connects TRBV12-3 or TRBV12-4 to TRBJ1-5; D gene ambiguous. V was shortened by 6 bases and J by 3 bases, with 12 bases between the two germline ends. The CDR3 has 14 amino acids.